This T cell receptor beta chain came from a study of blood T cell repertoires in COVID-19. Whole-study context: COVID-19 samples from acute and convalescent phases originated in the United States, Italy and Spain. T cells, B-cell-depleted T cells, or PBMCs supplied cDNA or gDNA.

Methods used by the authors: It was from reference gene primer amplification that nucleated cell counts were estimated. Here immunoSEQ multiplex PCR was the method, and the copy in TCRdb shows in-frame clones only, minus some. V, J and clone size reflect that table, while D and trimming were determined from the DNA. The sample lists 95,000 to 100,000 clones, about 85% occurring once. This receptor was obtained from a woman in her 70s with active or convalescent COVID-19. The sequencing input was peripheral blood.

The CDR3 DNA reads TGTGCCAGTAGGGGGACACTTTTCTCTGGAAACACCATATATTTT. This sequence encodes CASRGTLFSGNTIYF. The genes are TRBV19 and TRBJ1-3; maybe TRBD1 (6 bases). V shed 6 bases and J shed 0 bases, with 12 bases lying between them. In germline, CDR1 is LNHDA, CDR2 SQIVND (reference sequence). The CDR3 is 15 residues long.